What follows describes a single TCR beta chain. The antigen this receptor binds is unknown. There are no base qualities to consult, and no much larger clone falls within one base. TCRbeta CDR3 regions were amplified from genomic DNA by means of the immunoSEQ Assay, a bias-controlled multiplex PCR. From the authors' description of their analysis: The number of nucleated cells in each sample was estimated from the amplification of reference gene primers within the assay. Sequence reads were collapsed and filtered to measure the absolute abundance of every unique TCRbeta CDR3 rearrangement. For each sample, productive Simpson clonality was calculated as the square root of Simpson's diversity index across productive rearrangements. TCRdb limited this immuneACCESS table to in-frame rearrangements with V and J called. A share of clones is missing; checked studies link under half to unresolved V genes, and the rest is unexplained. V and J calls and clone size are given by that table; D and trimming were obtained from the DNA. For this sample the table gives roughly 220,000 clones, of which about 87% were detected only once. The ten largest make up 3% to 3.5% of the sample.

The record originates from a study of blood T cell repertoires in COVID-19 (dated by TCRdb to 2018 to 2021). Some background on the complete study: Collaborator samples came from the United States, Italy and Spain and covered acute and convalescent phases of COVID-19. Sample metadata almost always included a de-identified subject ID, COVID-19 status, age in years and sex. Where available, HLA class I and class II types were obtained from metadata supplied by the sample provider rather than from assay-based typing. Samples were obtained from the ongoing ImmuneRACE study (first 160 participants) and from 1,254 subjects provided by 6 global collaborators. The dataset comprised deeply sampled blood TCRbeta repertoires from subjects exposed to, actively infected with, or recovered from COVID-19. The prospective study material was composed of cDNA or gDNA derived from T cells, B-cell-depleted T cells, or PBMCs. The repertoires were made available in a free public database intended to serve as a resource for research on the immune response to SARS-CoV-2.

Broad study findings and their caveats: The amount of clinical and demographic metadata varied by source and participant and was provided uncurated.

Collaborating institutions collected whole blood in K2EDTA tubes following their own protocols. For TCRbeta analysis, collaborators shipped samples as frozen whole blood, isolated PBMCs, or DNA extracted from either of those sample types. From the cysteine up to the phenylalanine, the CDR3 has a length of 15 residues. Just the 45-base CDR3 DNA is kept, in frame starting at base 1. V lost 4 bases and J lost 1 base; the stretch between them is 13 bases long. According to the germline V gene (reference sequence), CDR1 reads LGHDT and CDR2 reads YNNKEL. The V and J genes are TRBV3-1 (or the pseudogene TRBV3-2) and TRBJ1-2; TRBD1 is a weak D gene call, 6 bases matching. This receptor was identified in a man aged 55 to 69 with acute or convalescent COVID-19. The sample taken for sequencing was peripheral blood. CDR3 reads: CASSPYGGFNYGYTF. The nucleotides are TGTGCCAGCAGCCCCTATGGGGGCTTTAACTATGGCTACACCTTC.